The rows below give T cell receptor beta chains drawn from one sample of a study of T-cell reconstitution after alpha-beta-depleted transplantation in children. From the PCR reads, TCRdb called clonotypes with MiXCR, one entry per CDR3 protein. The sample lists approximately 240,000 distinct CDR3 sequences, about 9.2% occurring once. The material was PBMCs from the stem cell graft donor, obtained from the stem cell graft. These receptors all stem from a human donor who donated a stem cell graft to a child with acute lymphoblastic leukemia. CDR3s leave out the opening cysteine and the closing phenylalanine or tryptophan. Each record gives: J gene, clone size, CDR3 length, V gene, CDR3 protein. Where a row states a size, it is once, few, many or the class of an expanded clone; other rows omit it.

j_gene: TRBJ2-3; abundance: many; len: 13; v_gene: TRBV29-1; CDR3aa: SAGRTGVGTDTQY
j_gene: TRBJ2-1; abundance: many; len: 12; v_gene: TRBV18; CDR3aa: ASSPYQGVNEQF
j_gene: TRBJ1-5; abundance: few; len: 14; v_gene: TRBV20-1; CDR3aa: SARDRRLPLHQPQH
j_gene: TRBJ2-3; abundance: NA; len: 12; v_gene: TRBV7-2; CDR3aa: ASRGTSGGDTQY
j_gene: TRBJ1-2; abundance: few; len: 11; v_gene: TRBV20-1; CDR3aa: SARWSATYGYT
j_gene: TRBJ1-2; abundance: few; len: 12; v_gene: TRBV12-3/TRBV12-4; CDR3aa: ASSWGGPNYGYT
j_gene: TRBJ1-5; abundance: NA; len: 13; v_gene: TRBV12-3/TRBV12-4; CDR3aa: ASSLKGQGNQPQH
j_gene: TRBJ2-5; abundance: NA; len: 14; v_gene: TRBV6-4; CDR3aa: ASSLGMGAPRETQY
j_gene: TRBJ1-3; abundance: many; len: 13; v_gene: TRBV9; CDR3aa: ASRGTGISGNTIY
j_gene: TRBJ2-2; abundance: many; len: 13; v_gene: TRBV6-5; CDR3aa: ATRLGLPITGELF
j_gene: TRBJ1-1; abundance: NA; len: 12; v_gene: TRBV27; CDR3aa: ASSGGRGNTEAF
j_gene: TRBJ2-2; abundance: many; len: 13; v_gene: TRBV7-2; CDR3aa: ASSPSGQNTGELF
j_gene: TRBJ2-5; abundance: many; len: 14; v_gene: TRBV20-1; CDR3aa: SARIKQGVVQETQY
j_gene: TRBJ1-4; abundance: many; len: 9; v_gene: TRBV12-3/TRBV12-4; CDR3aa: ASSLEEKLF
j_gene: TRBJ1-1; abundance: many; len: 12; v_gene: TRBV12-3/TRBV12-4; CDR3aa: ASRGGRAGREAF
j_gene: TRBJ2-5; abundance: many; len: 12; v_gene: TRBV6-6; CDR3aa: ASRPEGAGETQY
j_gene: TRBJ1-3; abundance: NA; len: 13; v_gene: TRBV11-2; CDR3aa: ASSPGFYSGNTIY
j_gene: TRBJ2-5; abundance: few; len: 15; v_gene: TRBV5-1; CDR3aa: ASSLEKPRDPRETQY
j_gene: TRBJ1-6; abundance: NA; len: 14; v_gene: TRBV6-4; CDR3aa: ASSDFTRSHNSPLH
j_gene: TRBJ2-1; abundance: many; len: 15; v_gene: TRBV3-1; CDR3aa: ASSQDGTESSYNEQF
j_gene: TRBJ2-5; abundance: NA; len: 11; v_gene: TRBV5-1; CDR3aa: ASSQGAQETQY
j_gene: TRBJ2-1; abundance: NA; len: 13; v_gene: TRBV5-1; CDR3aa: ASTGGQGSYNEQF
j_gene: TRBJ2-7; abundance: many; len: 12; v_gene: TRBV12-3/TRBV12-4; CDR3aa: ASSLFDSSYEQY
j_gene: TRBJ2-3; abundance: many; len: 15; v_gene: TRBV19; CDR3aa: ASSPPGVRSSTDTQY
j_gene: TRBJ2-3; abundance: few; len: 13; v_gene: TRBV5-1; CDR3aa: ASSRGAPSTDTQY
j_gene: TRBJ1-6; abundance: NA; len: 12; v_gene: TRBV20-1; CDR3aa: SAPVPGQGTPLH
j_gene: TRBJ2-3; abundance: many; len: 11; v_gene: TRBV7-2; CDR3aa: ASNPAYTDTQY
j_gene: TRBJ2-5; abundance: few; len: 13; v_gene: TRBV5-1; CDR3aa: ASSRGQGEVETQY
j_gene: TRBJ1-1; abundance: NA; len: 10; v_gene: TRBV10-3; CDR3aa: GTGVENTEAF
j_gene: TRBJ2-3; abundance: few; len: 12; v_gene: TRBV18; CDR3aa: ASFVPSGADTQY
j_gene: TRBJ2-7; abundance: few; len: 12; v_gene: TRBV4-1; CDR3aa: ASSQDLAGNEQY
j_gene: TRBJ2-5; abundance: NA; len: 14; v_gene: TRBV24-1; CDR3aa: ATSDGRDTRQETQY
j_gene: TRBJ2-1; abundance: many; len: 13; v_gene: TRBV7-2; CDR3aa: ASSPSSGAYNEQF
j_gene: TRBJ2-3; abundance: many; len: 11; v_gene: TRBV5-1; CDR3aa: ASRSPGPDTQY
j_gene: TRBJ2-5; abundance: many; len: 13; v_gene: TRBV5-1; CDR3aa: ASSLVGQGQETQY
j_gene: TRBJ2-3; abundance: many; len: 12; v_gene: TRBV12-3/TRBV12-4; CDR3aa: ASSSGQGRNTQY
j_gene: TRBJ1-5; abundance: many; len: 13; v_gene: TRBV18; CDR3aa: ASSPLDSLNQPQH
j_gene: TRBJ1-6; abundance: few; len: 12; v_gene: TRBV18; CDR3aa: ASSRDSLNSPLH
j_gene: TRBJ1-4; abundance: NA; len: 16; v_gene: TRBV7-8; CDR3aa: ASSWPRGTRATNEKLF
j_gene: TRBJ1-1; abundance: many; len: 10; v_gene: TRBV12-3/TRBV12-4; CDR3aa: ASNVRNTEAF
j_gene: TRBJ1-1; abundance: NA; len: 12; v_gene: TRBV18; CDR3aa: ASSPAAGNTEAF
j_gene: TRBJ2-1; abundance: NA; len: 12; v_gene: TRBV15; CDR3aa: ATSSLGEYNEQF
j_gene: TRBJ2-7; abundance: NA; len: 14; v_gene: TRBV7-2; CDR3aa: ASSFYFSGNQYEQY
j_gene: TRBJ1-2; abundance: few; len: 12; v_gene: TRBV29-1; CDR3aa: SVEDPRGGYGYT
j_gene: TRBJ2-5; abundance: NA; len: 14; v_gene: TRBV5-6; CDR3aa: ASSGTGQGEAETQY
j_gene: TRBJ1-1; abundance: NA; len: 14; v_gene: TRBV5-1; CDR3aa: ASSFIGRGESTEAF
j_gene: TRBJ2-7; abundance: NA; len: 13; v_gene: TRBV20-1; CDR3aa: SARDRLAGAFEQY